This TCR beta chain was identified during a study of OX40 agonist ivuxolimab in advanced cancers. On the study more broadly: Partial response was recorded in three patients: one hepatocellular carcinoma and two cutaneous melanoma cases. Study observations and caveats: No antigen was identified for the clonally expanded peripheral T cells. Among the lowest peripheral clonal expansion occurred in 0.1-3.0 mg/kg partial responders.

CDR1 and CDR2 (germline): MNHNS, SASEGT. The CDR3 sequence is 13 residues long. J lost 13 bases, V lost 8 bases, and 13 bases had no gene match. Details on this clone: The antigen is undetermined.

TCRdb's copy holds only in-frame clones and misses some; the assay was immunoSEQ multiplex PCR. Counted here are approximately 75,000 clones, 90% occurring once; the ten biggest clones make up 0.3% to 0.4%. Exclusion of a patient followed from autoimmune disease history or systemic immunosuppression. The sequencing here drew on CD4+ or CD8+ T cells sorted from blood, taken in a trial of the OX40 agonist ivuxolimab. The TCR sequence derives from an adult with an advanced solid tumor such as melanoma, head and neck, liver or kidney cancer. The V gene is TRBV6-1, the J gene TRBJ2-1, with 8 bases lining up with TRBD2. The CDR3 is CASALGTGGLQFF. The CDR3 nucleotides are TGTGCCAGCGCTTTAGGAACGGGAGGGCTTCAGTTCTTC.